A single sample is the source of the 14 T cell receptor beta chains below, sequenced in a study of blood T cell repertoires in COVID-19. Sequencing used immunoSEQ multiplex PCR; TCRdb keeps in-frame clones, though not all of them. The table includes some 260,000 clones, roughly 80% detected once. Sequenced input: peripheral blood. These TCRs come from an elderly woman with active or convalescent COVID-19.

V is TRBV10-2 and J is TRBJ1-6; a weak D match, TRBD1 (5 bases). The CDR3 has 14 residues. V lost 0 bases, J lost 9 bases, and 9 bases lay in between. Germline V gene sequence: CDR1 WSHSY, CDR2 SAAADI. The CDR3 region has the DNA TGCGCCAGCAGTGAGTCAAGGGGTGGTTCACCCCTCCACTTT. It translates to CASSESRGGSPLHF.

The CDR3 DNA follows: TGCGCCAGCAGCCAGGGGACAGGGTCCTACAATGAGCAGTTCTTC. This gives the protein CASSQGTGSYNEQFF. The rearrangement joins TRBV4-1 to TRBJ2-1; 9 bases agree with TRBD1. Germline CDR1 is MGHRA and CDR2 is YSYEKL. The CDR3 contains 15 residues. V was pared by 3 bases and J by 1 base, with 1 base of the junction left unmatched.

The chain employs TRBV30 and TRBJ1-2, with 7 nucleotides matching TRBD1. Germline values: CDR1 GTSNPN, CDR2 SVGIG (reference sequence). The CDR3 extends over 18 amino acids. The V segment lost 4 bases and the J segment 0 bases; nucleotides outside the gene matches: 17. This CDR3 reads CAWMTEPGQPIANYGYTF. CDR3 coding DNA: TGTGCCTGGATGACAGAGCCGGGACAGCCGATAGCTAACTATGGCTACACCTTC.

The V and J genes are TRBV3-1 (or the pseudogene TRBV3-2) and TRBJ2-1; D uncertain. CDR1 LGHDT and CDR2 YNNKEL come from the germline V gene (reference sequence). This CDR3 is 15 amino acids long. Trimming left V 2 bases short and J 0 bases short, with 8 bases between. CDR3 residues: CASSQTVNSYNEQFF. CDR3 sequence (DNA): TGTGCCAGCAGCCAAACAGTAAACTCCTACAATGAGCAGTTCTTC.

The CDR3 bases are TGTGCCAGCAGTGAGGGACAGATACCTTACAATGAGCAGTTCTTC. It specifies CASSEGQIPYNEQFF. This chain connects TRBV2 to TRBJ2-1; TRBD1 agrees at 7 bases. This CDR3 is built from 15 residues. Germline CDR1 reads SNHLY; CDR2 reads FYNNEI. V lost 3 bases and J lost 4; bases outside the gene matches: 6. Using reference TRBV2 and TRBJ2-1 for the parts outside the CDR3, the full variable domain is EPEVTQTPSHQVTQMGQEVILRCVPISNHLYFYWYRQILGQKVEFLVSFYNNEISEKSEIFDDQFSVERPDGSNFTLKIRSTKLEDSAMYFCASSEGQIPYNEQFFGPGTRLTVL.

The J gene is TRBJ2-3, the V gene TRBV28; 9 bases are shared with TRBD1. Germline-derived CDR1 and CDR2 are MDHEN and SYDVKM. The CDR3 extends over 15 amino acids. The junction had 12 bases not matched to a gene; V was cut back by 8 bases and J by 6 bases. Written as DNA, the CDR3 is TGTGCCAGCCTCCCCCCGGACAGGGGCTGGGATACGCAGTATTTT. Its protein is CASLPPDRGWDTQYF.

This chain joins TRBV10-2 and TRBJ2-1, with TRBD2 identical over 7 bases. The CDR3 runs 13 residues. Germline V lookup: CDR1 WSHSY, CDR2 SAAADI. V gave up 8 bases and J gave up 3 bases; unmatched junction bases: 4. CDR3 loop: CASGGGVYNEQFF. The CDR3 DNA reads as TGCGCCAGCGGGGGGGGAGTCTACAATGAGCAGTTCTTC.

This chain joins TRBV7-9 and TRBJ1-1; no firm D call. Germline V lookup: CDR1 SEHNR, CDR2 FQNEAQ (reference sequence). V was trimmed by 1 base and J by 8 bases, leaving 11 bases between them. This CDR3 spans 13 amino acids. CDR3 residues: CASSLEAGGEAFF. The CDR3 nucleotides read TGTGCCAGCAGCTTAGAGGCGGGAGGCGAAGCTTTCTTT.

This clone appeared a few times. The chain is built from TRBV7-8 and TRBJ1-1; TRBD1 matches 8 bases. V shed 5 bases, J shed 0 bases, and the junction held 5 bases outside the gene matches. There are 15 residues in the CDR3. From germline, CDR1 is SGHVS and CDR2 FQNEAQ. The CDR3: CASSLAGQVNTEAFF. For the CDR3, the DNA is TGTGCCAGCAGCCTCGCGGGACAGGTGAACACTGAAGCTTTCTTT.

CDR3 DNA: TGTGCCAGCTCACCATCGGCAGGGAATGAAAAACTGTTTTTT. This gives the protein CASSPSAGNEKLFF. V and J are TRBV18 and TRBJ1-4, with a weak D call TRBD1 (5 bases). Trimming stripped 2 bases from V and 5 bases from J, with 9 bases between. CDR3 length: 14 residues. Per germline, CDR1 KGHSH and CDR2 LQKENI. Filled out from reference TRBV18 and TRBJ1-4, the complete variable domain reads NAGVMQNPRHLVRRRGQEARLRCSPMKGHSHVYWYRQLPEEGLKFMVYLQKENIIDESGMPKERFSAEFPKEGPSILRIQQVVRGDSAAYFCASSPSAGNEKLFFGSGTQLSVL.

The J gene is TRBJ1-1, the V gene TRBV2, with a weak D call TRBD1 (5 bases). There are 13 residues in the CDR3. Looked up from germline, CDR1 is SNHLY and CDR2 is FYNNEI. The ends were cut back, 9 bases at V and 0 bases at J, with 11 bases in the middle. The CDR3 region has the DNA TGTGCCAGGTCAGGGTCGATGAACACTGAAGCTTTCTTT. This gives the protein CARSGSMNTEAFF.

To note about this clone: This may come from a read error, since a much larger clone is one base off. The V call is TRBV28, the J call TRBJ2-2; TRBD1 aligns across 8 bases. The CDR3 extends over 15 amino acids. CDR1 and CDR2 (germline): MDHEN, SYDVKM. The junction had 5 bases not matched to a gene; V was cut back by 5 bases and J by 3 bases. DNA for the CDR3: TGTGCCAGCAGTCTCGGACAGGGCTACACCGGGGAGCTGTTTTTT. This sequence encodes CASSLGQGYTGELFF.

The chain is built from TRBV19 and TRBJ1-2; D gene uncertain. The ends were cut back, 6 bases at V and 3 bases at J, with 14 bases in the middle. Germline CDR1 reads LNHDA; CDR2 reads SQIVND (reference sequence). This CDR3 is built from 14 residues. CDR3: CASRRSGMDYGYTF. DNA for the CDR3: TGTGCCAGTAGAAGAAGTGGCATGGACTATGGCTACACCTTC.

V gene TRBV5-1 combines with J gene TRBJ2-7; D perhaps matches TRBD1 (6 bases). Trimming stripped 0 bases from V and 5 bases from J, with 12 bases between. The CDR3 has 14 residues. Germline V gene sequence: CDR1 SGHRS, CDR2 YFSETQ. The CDR3 nucleotides are TGCGCCAGCAGCTTGGGGGGGCCTTCCGACGAGCAGTACTTC. It specifies CASSLGGPSDEQYF.